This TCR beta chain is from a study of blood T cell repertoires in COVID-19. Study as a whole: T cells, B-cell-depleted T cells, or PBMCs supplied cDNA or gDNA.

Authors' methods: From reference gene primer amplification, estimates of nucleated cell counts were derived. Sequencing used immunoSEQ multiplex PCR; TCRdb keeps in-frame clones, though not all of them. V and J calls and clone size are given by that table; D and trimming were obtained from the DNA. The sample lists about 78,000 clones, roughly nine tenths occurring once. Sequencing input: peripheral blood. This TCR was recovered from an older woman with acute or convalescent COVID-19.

This CDR3 is CASSLATVASPLHF. The DNA for the CDR3 is TGTGCCAGCAGTTTGGCGACAGTAGCTTCACCCCTCCACTTT. The chain has TRBV6-2 or TRBV6-3 and TRBJ1-6; tentatively, D is TRBD1 (5 bases). Germline V gene sequence: CDR1 MNHEY, CDR2 SVGEGT. V was cut by 4 bases and J by 9 bases, with 13 bases left in between. This CDR3 spans 14 amino acids.